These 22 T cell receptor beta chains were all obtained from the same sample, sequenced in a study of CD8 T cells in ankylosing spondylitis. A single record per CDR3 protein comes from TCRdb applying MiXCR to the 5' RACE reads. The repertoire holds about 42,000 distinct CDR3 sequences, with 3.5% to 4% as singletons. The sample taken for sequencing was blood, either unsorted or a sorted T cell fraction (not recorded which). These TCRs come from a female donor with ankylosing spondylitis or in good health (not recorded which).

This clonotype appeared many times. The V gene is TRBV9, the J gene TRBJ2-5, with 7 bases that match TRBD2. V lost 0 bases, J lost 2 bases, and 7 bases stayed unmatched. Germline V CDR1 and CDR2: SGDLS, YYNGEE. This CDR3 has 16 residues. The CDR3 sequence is CASSVGDSGGQETQYF. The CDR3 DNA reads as TGTGCCAGCAGCGTAGGGGACTCCGGGGGGCAAGAGACCCAGTACTTC. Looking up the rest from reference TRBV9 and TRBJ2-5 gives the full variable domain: DSGVTQTPKHLITATGQRVTLRCSPRSGDLSVYWYQQSLDQGLQFLIQYYNGEERAKGNILERFSAQQFPDLHSELNLSSLELGDSALYFCASSVGDSGGQETQYFGPGTRLLVL.

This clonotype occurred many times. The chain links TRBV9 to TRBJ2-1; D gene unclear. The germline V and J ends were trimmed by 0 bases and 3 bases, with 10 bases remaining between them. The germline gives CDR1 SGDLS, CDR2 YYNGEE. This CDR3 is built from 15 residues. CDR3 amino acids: CASSVGPHNYNEQFF. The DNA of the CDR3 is TGTGCCAGCAGCGTAGGGCCCCACAACTACAATGAGCAGTTCTTC.

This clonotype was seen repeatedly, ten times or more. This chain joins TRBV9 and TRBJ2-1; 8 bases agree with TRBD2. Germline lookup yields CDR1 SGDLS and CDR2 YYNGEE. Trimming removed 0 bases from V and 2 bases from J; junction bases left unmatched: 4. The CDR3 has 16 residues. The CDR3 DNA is TGTGCCAGCAGCGTAGGTAGCGGGGCTACCTACAATGAGCAGTTCTTC. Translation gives CASSVGSGATYNEQFF.

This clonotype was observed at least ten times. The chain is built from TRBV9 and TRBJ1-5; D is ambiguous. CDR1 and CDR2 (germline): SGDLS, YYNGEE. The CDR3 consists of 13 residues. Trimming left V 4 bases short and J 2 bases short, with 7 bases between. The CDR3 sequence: CASSQRGNQPQHF. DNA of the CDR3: TGTGCCAGCAGCCAAAGGGGCAATCAGCCCCAGCATTTT.

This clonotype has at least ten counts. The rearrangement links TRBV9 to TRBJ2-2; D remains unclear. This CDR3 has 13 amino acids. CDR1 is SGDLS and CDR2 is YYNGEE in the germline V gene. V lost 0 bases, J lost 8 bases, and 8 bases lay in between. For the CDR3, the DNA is TGTGCCAGCAGCGTAGACGCGATGGGGGAGCTGTTTTTT. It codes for CASSVDAMGELFF.

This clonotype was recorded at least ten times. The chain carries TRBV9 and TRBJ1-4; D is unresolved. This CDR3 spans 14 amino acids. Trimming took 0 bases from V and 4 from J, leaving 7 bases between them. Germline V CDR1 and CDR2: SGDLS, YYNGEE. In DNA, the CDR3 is TGTGCCAGCAGCGTAGCGGCCGATAATGAAAAACTGTTTTTT. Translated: CASSVAADNEKLFF.

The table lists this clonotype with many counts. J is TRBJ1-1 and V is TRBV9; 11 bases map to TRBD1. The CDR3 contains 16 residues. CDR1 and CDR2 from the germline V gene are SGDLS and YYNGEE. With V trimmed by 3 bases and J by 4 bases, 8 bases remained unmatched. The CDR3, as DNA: TGTGCCAGCAGCGCGCATACCGGGACAGGGGGCACTGAAGCTTTCTTT. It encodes CASSAHTGTGGTEAFF. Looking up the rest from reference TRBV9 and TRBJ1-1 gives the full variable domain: DSGVTQTPKHLITATGQRVTLRCSPRSGDLSVYWYQQSLDQGLQFLIQYYNGEERAKGNILERFSAQQFPDLHSELNLSSLELGDSALYFCASSAHTGTGGTEAFFGQGTRLTVV.

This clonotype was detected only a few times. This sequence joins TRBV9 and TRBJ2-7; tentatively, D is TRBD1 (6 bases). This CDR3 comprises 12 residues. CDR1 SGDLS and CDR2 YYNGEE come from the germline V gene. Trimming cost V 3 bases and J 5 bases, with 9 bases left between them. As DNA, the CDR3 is TGTGCCAGCAGCGGCGCAGGGGACGAGCAGTACTTC. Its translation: CASSGAGDEQYF. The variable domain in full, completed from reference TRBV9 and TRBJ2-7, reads DSGVTQTPKHLITATGQRVTLRCSPRSGDLSVYWYQQSLDQGLQFLIQYYNGEERAKGNILERFSAQQFPDLHSELNLSSLELGDSALYFCASSGAGDEQYFGPGTRLTVT.

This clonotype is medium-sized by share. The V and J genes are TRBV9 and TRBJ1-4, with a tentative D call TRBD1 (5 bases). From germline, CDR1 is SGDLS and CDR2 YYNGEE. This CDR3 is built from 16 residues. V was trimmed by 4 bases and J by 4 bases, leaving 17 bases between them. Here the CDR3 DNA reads TGTGCCAGCAGCCGAACGGTAGGGACTCATAATGAAAAACTGTTTTTT. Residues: CASSRTVGTHNEKLFF. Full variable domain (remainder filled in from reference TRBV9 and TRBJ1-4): DSGVTQTPKHLITATGQRVTLRCSPRSGDLSVYWYQQSLDQGLQFLIQYYNGEERAKGNILERFSAQQFPDLHSELNLSSLELGDSALYFCASSRTVGTHNEKLFFGSGTQLSVL.

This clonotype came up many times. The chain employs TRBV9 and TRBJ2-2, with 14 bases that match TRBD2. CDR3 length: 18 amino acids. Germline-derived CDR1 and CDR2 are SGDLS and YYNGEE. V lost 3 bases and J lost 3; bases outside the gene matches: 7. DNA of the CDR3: TGTGCCAGCAGCGCCCGGGCGGGACTAGCGGGGGACACCGGGGAGCTGTTTTTT. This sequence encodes CASSARAGLAGDTGELFF.

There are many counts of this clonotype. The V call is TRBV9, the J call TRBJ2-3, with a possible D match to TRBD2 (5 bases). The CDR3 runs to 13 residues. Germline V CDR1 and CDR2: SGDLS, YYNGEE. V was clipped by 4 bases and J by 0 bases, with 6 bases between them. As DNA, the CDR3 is TGTGCCAGCAGCCTAGCTAGCACAGATACGCAGTATTTT. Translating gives CASSLASTDTQYF.

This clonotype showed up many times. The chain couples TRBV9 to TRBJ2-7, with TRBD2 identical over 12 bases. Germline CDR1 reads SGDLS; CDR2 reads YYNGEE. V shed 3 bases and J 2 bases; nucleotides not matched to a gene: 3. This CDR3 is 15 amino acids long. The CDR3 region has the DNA TGTGCCAGCAGCGCGCTAGCGGGGGGGACCTACGAGCAGTACTTC. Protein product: CASSALAGGTYEQYF.

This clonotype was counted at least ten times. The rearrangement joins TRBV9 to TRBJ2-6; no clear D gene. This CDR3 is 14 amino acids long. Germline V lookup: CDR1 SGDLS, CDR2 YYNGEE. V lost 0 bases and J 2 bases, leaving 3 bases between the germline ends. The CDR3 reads CASSVDAGANVLTF. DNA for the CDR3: TGTGCCAGCAGCGTAGACGCTGGGGCCAACGTCCTGACTTTC. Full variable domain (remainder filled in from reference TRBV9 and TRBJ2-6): DSGVTQTPKHLITATGQRVTLRCSPRSGDLSVYWYQQSLDQGLQFLIQYYNGEERAKGNILERFSAQQFPDLHSELNLSSLELGDSALYFCASSVDAGANVLTFGAGSRLTVL.

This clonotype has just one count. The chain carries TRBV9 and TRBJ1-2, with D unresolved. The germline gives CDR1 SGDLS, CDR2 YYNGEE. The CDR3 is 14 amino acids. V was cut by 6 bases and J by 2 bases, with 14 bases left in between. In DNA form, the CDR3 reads TGTGCCAGCACCGCCGACCCGGTGAACTATGGCTACACCTTC. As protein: CASTADPVNYGYTF.

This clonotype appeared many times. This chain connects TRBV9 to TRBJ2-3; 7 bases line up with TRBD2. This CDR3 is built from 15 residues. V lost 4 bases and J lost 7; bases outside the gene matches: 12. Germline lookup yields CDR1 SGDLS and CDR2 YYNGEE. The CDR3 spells CASSLLAARENTQYF. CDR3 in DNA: TGTGCCAGCAGCCTTCTAGCGGCCAGAGAGAATACGCAGTATTTT.

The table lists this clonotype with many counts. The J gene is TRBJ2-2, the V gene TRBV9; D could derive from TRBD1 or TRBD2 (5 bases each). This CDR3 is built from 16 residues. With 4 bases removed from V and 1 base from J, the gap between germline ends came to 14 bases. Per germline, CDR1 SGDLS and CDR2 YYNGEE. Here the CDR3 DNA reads TGTGCCAGCAGCCCCCGTGGTGGGGGGAACACCGGGGAGCTGTTTTTT. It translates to CASSPRGGGNTGELFF.

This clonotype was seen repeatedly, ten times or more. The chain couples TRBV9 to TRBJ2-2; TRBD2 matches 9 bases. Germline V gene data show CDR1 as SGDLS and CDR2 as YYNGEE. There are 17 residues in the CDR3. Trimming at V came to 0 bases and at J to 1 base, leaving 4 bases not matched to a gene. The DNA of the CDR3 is TGTGCCAGCAGCGTAGCCCTACTAGCGGGGAACACCGGGGAGCTGTTTTTT. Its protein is CASSVALLAGNTGELFF.

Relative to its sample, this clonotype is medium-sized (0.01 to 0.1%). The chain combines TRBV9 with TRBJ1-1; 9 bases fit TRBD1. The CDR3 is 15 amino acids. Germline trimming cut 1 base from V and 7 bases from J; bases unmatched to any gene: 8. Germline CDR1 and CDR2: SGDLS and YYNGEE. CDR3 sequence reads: CASSVSGTGYGEAFF. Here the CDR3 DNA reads TGTGCCAGCAGCGTAAGTGGGACAGGGTATGGTGAAGCTTTCTTT.

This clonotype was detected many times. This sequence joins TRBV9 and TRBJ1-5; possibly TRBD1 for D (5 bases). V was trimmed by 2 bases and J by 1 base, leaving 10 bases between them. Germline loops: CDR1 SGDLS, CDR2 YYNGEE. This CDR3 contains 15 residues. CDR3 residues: CASSVDSSSNQPQHF. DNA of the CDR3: TGTGCCAGCAGCGTCGACAGTTCCAGCAATCAGCCCCAGCATTTT. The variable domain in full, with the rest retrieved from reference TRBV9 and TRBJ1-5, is DSGVTQTPKHLITATGQRVTLRCSPRSGDLSVYWYQQSLDQGLQFLIQYYNGEERAKGNILERFSAQQFPDLHSELNLSSLELGDSALYFCASSVDSSSNQPQHFGDGTRLSIL.

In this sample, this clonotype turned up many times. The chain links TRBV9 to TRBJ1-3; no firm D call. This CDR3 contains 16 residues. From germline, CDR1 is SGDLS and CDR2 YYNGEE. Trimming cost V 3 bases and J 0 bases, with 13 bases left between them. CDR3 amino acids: CASSAVPLDSGNTIYF. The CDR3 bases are TGTGCCAGCAGCGCAGTTCCCCTGGACTCTGGAAACACCATATATTTT.

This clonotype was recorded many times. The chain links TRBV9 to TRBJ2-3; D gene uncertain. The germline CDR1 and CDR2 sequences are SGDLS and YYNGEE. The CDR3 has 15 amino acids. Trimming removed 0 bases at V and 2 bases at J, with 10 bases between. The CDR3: CASSVVGSTTDTQYF. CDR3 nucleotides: TGTGCCAGCAGCGTAGTAGGTTCCACCACAGATACGCAGTATTTT.

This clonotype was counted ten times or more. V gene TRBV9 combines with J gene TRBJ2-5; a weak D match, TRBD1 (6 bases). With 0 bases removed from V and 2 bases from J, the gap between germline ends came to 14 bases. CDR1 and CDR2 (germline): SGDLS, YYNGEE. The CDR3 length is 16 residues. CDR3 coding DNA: TGTGCCAGCAGCGTAGTAGGGGGAGAAAAACAAGAGACCCAGTACTTC. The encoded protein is CASSVVGGEKQETQYF.